This entry features one T cell receptor (beta chain) sequence. 13 Jbeta primers and 60 Vbeta primers were used for the PCR. Sequencing was performed with immunoSEQ multiplex PCR; in TCRdb, only in-frame clones are kept and a portion is missing. The sample contains some 140,000 clones, 60% to 85% of which appear only once. Germline V gene lookup returns CDR1 SGDLS and CDR2 YYNGEE. V gave up 4 bases and J gave up 5 bases; unmatched junction bases: 9. The CDR3 has 14 amino acids. The entry originates in a study of cytomegalovirus exposure and HLA in healthy donors. This TCR was recovered from a woman aged 35 to 49 in good health and CMV-seronegative. Sequenced material: PBMCs. The chain combines TRBV9 with TRBJ2-7; TRBD2 agrees at 7 bases. The CDR3 spells CASSPRLAGDEQYF. The CDR3 coding sequence is TGTGCCAGCAGCCCGCGACTGGCGGGGGACGAGCAGTACTTC.